The entry below describes one T cell receptor (beta chain). Its antigen is not identified. This specimen comes from a study of vaccination effects on CD4 cells after COVID-19. Overall study results and limits: After vaccination, at late timepoints, clones induced by infection and by vaccine contracted markedly. Nearly all vaccine-induced clones in healthy recipients recognized only SARS-CoV-2.

Before sequencing took place, the ViraFEST assay used viral peptide pools to expand antigen-specific CD4+ T cells. Following a roughly eleven-day culture, CD4+ T cells were purified. Two doses of BNT162b2 or mRNA-1273 vaccine were administered to participants. Assay used: immunoSEQ multiplex PCR; TCRdb lists only in-frame clones, some missing. The sample has tens of thousands of clones; under 85% are singletons. Per germline, CDR1 KGHDR and CDR2 SFDVKD. The CDR3 is 16 amino acids. Trimming took off 4 bases at V and 0 bases at J, with 13 bases between the two ends. The chain combines TRBV24-1 with TRBJ2-3; D uncertain. This sample comprised CD4+ T cells from PBMCs cultured with HCoV-OC43 spike peptides, obtained after COVID-19 vaccination. The subset was: HCoV-OC43 spike overlapping peptide pool stimulation. The sequence came from a human donor who received a COVID-19 vaccine. The CDR3 spells CATSEGARASTDTQYF. The CDR3 coding sequence is TGTGCCACCAGTGAAGGCGCTAGGGCCAGCACAGATACGCAGTATTTT.